In its sample, the clone carrying this T cell receptor beta chain was seen many times. Its antigen remains unknown. The data are from a study of human T cells and chemical hapten exposure. Study-wide context: Minor pooled library volume differences mainly drove per-sample TCR yield variation. Overall study findings and caveats: Sensitization with DPC brought no change to TCRs above 1 in 1000 in frequency.

Extraction of total RNA was performed on unfractionated whole blood. The library tagged individual cDNA molecules with unique molecular identifiers. Original handling: Counting gave a median of approximately 97,000 TCRs per sample, with values ranging from about 23,224 to 750,000. TCRdb processed the reads anew with MiXCR; each CDR3 protein has one entry. The V and J calls follow TCRdb's processing rather than the paper's. In the table there are 100,000 to 150,000 distinct CDR3 sequences, around 8.5% of which are singletons. The clonotype originates from a human donor in good health. Some clones in this sample may be carry-over from other donors' samples. Sequencing was performed on whole blood.

The CDR3 DNA follows: TGCAGCGGGGTCTCCCCGAGAAATGAGCAGTTCTTC. Protein: CSGVSPRNEQFF. V usage is TRBV29-1 and J usage is TRBJ2-1, with D hard to call. CDR3 length: 12 amino acids. V was pared by 7 bases and J by 7 bases, with 14 bases between. Per the germline V gene, CDR1 is SQVTM and CDR2 is ANQGSEA.